A selection of T cell receptor beta chains follows, all from one sample in a study of blood T cells in healthy people across ages. Each CDR3 protein is one row after TCRdb ran MiXCR on the 5' RACE reads. This table has 1.5 million to 2 million distinct CDR3 sequences, roughly 52% appearing once. Sequencing used blood. These receptor sequences come from a woman in her thirties or forties in good health. CDR3s include the opening cysteine and the closing phenylalanine or tryptophan. D genes are given only for firm matches. Not all rows give a size; the values are once, few, many and, for expanded clones, a class.

J	V	D	size	DNA	CDR3
TRBJ2-5	TRBV2	TRBD2	few	TGTGCCAGCAGCGGGGGGGCGCGCCAGTACTTC	CASSGGARQYF
TRBJ2-4	TRBV5-1	-	-	TGCGCCAGCAGCTTGGGGGATTTTGCTGCCAAAAACATTCAGTACTTC	CASSLGDFAAKNIQYF
TRBJ2-1	TRBV3-1	TRBD2	-	TGTGCCAGCAGCCCGCGACTAGCGGGGGGATCAAATGAGCAGTTCTTC	CASSPRLAGGSNEQFF
TRBJ2-1	TRBV7-7	-	few	TGTGCTAGCAGCTCGCAAGGAGTTCAGTTCTTC	CASSSQGVQFF
TRBJ1-5	TRBV6-5	TRBD1	-	TGTGCCAGCAGTACCCGACAGGGTCCGAGCAATCAGCCCCAGCATTTT	CASSTRQGPSNQPQHF
TRBJ1-5	TRBV10-3	TRBD1	-	TGTGCCATCAGGGGGACAGGGGGTATCCAGCCCCAGCATTTT	CAIRGTGGIQPQHF
TRBJ2-3	TRBV11-2	-	-	TGTGCCAGCAGCTTCGGACTCGGTACGAGAGATACGCAGTATTTT	CASSFGLGTRDTQYF
TRBJ1-2	TRBV10-3	-	once	TGTGCCATCAGTGAGTCGTCTCAGGTGGGCTATGGCTACACCTTC	CAISESSQVGYGYTF
TRBJ2-1	TRBV9	TRBD2	few	TGTGCCAGCAGCGTAGGTGCGGGGGGGCTCTATGAGCAGTTCTTC	CASSVGAGGLYEQFF
TRBJ2-3	TRBV11-2	-	-	TGTGCCAGCAGCTTAACGAGCGAAACAGATACGCAGTATTTT	CASSLTSETDTQYF
TRBJ1-5	TRBV6-6	TRBD1	few	TGTGCCAGCCGACCACCGGGACAGGCAAATAATCAGCCCCAGCATTTT	CASRPPGQANNQPQHF
TRBJ2-1	TRBV6-6	TRBD2	-	TGTGCCAGCAGTTACTTTATAGCGGGGGGGCGCAATGAGCAGTTCTTC	CASSYFIAGGRNEQFF
TRBJ2-3	TRBV4-2	-	-	TGTGCCAGCAGCCAAGTGGCTCTCCCACAAGCGGATACGCAGTATTTT	CASSQVALPQADTQYF
TRBJ2-5	TRBV6-5	TRBD2	-	TGTGCCAGCAGTTACCAGGCTAGCGGAGAGACCCAGTACTTC	CASSYQASGETQYF
TRBJ1-1	TRBV2	-	-	TGTGCCAGCAGTGATGTGGGAGATGAAGCTTTCTTT	CASSDVGDEAFF
TRBJ2-1	TRBV20-1	TRBD1	-	TGCAGTGCTACTAGGGGGCACCGTAAAGAGACCCAGTTCTTC	CSATRGHRKETQFF
TRBJ2-1	TRBV5-5	TRBD2	once	TGTGCCAGCAGCTCAAGGGGGGGACTAGCGGGGGAGAGCTCCTACAATGAGCAGTTCTTC	CASSSRGGLAGESSYNEQFF
TRBJ1-2	TRBV6-5	-	few	TGTGCCAGCAGTTACTCGAGGACAACTAACTATGGCTACACCTTC	CASSYSRTTNYGYTF
TRBJ1-5	TRBV19	-	-	TGTGCCAGTAGTCACAGCCCCGGGCGTCAGCCCCAGCATTTT	CASSHSPGRQPQHF
TRBJ2-3	TRBV4-2	TRBD2	-	TGTGCCAGCAGCCAAGATGTGGCTAGCGGGGGGGTGTCGGATACGCAGTATTTT	CASSQDVASGGVSDTQYF
TRBJ2-3	TRBV7-2	-	few	TGTGCCAGCAGCTTTTTCTTTTTCGGGGAGCCAGATACGCAGTATTTT	CASSFFFFGEPDTQYF
TRBJ2-5	TRBV6-6	TRBD2	-	TGTGCCAGCAGTTACTCGTTCGGGGGGGAGACCCAGTACTTC	CASSYSFGGETQYF
TRBJ2-3	TRBV6-6	TRBD1	-	TGTGCCAGCAGTCAGGGACAGGGGCGCACAGATACGCAGTATTTT	CASSQGQGRTDTQYF